This entry features one T cell receptor (beta chain) sequence. This sample is drawn from a study of blood T cell repertoires in COVID-19. Repertoires were generated with immunoSEQ multiplex PCR, while TCRdb's copy carries only in-frame clones and drops some. The sample records about 440,000 clones, 90% being singletons. The sequenced sample was PBMCs or T cells enriched from blood (not recorded which). This clonotype originated in a man aged 18-30 years who had recovered from COVID-19.

The CDR3 sequence is CATSRELGGGTEAFF. In DNA, the CDR3 is TGTGCCACCAGCAGAGAGTTAGGGGGCGGAACTGAAGCTTTCTTT. This chain uses TRBV15 with TRBJ1-1, with TRBD1 matching over 7 bases. Trimming took 0 bases from V and 5 from J; bases not matched to a gene: 6. The CDR3 sequence is 15 residues long. CDR1 is LNHNV, CDR2 YYDKDF, per germline (reference sequence).